This entry describes one TCR beta chain. The method was immunoSEQ multiplex PCR; TCRdb's version includes in-frame clones alone and lacks a portion of them. This sample has about 88,000 clones; around nine tenths occur once, and the top ten carry around 1.5%. This entry belongs to a study of OX40 agonist ivuxolimab in advanced cancers. V gave up 4 bases and J gave up 3 bases, with 10 bases separating them. The CDR3 spans 12 residues. Germline CDR1 and CDR2: SQVTM and ANQGSEA. The source material was CD4+ or CD8+ T cells sorted from blood, sampled in a trial of the OX40 agonist ivuxolimab. This rearrangement joins TRBV29-1 to TRBJ2-7; D gene unclear. The TCR comes from an adult with an advanced solid tumor such as melanoma, head and neck, liver or kidney cancer. Here the CDR3 DNA reads TGCAGCGTTGGAGAGGCTCGCTACGAGCAGTACTTC. The encoded protein is CSVGEARYEQYF.